The next 7 T cell receptor beta chains were all read from a single sample in a study of cytomegalovirus exposure and HLA in healthy donors. It was with 60 Vbeta and 13 Jbeta primers that the PCR ran. Method: immunoSEQ multiplex PCR; TCRdb's copy keeps in-frame clones and lacks some. The top ten clones hold more than 3.5% of a sample with some 20,000 clones, approximately 68% of them seen once. The sample taken for sequencing was PBMCs. These receptors originate from a young man in good health and CMV-seronegative.

The chain has TRBV7-3 and TRBJ2-3, with 8 bases that match TRBD1. V lost 8 bases and J lost 4; bases outside the gene matches: 11. The CDR3 runs to 15 residues. Germline V gene sequence: CDR1 SGHTA, CDR2 FQGTGA. The CDR3 DNA is TGTGCCAGCTCACGGGCAGGGGGCTCCTCAGATACGCAGTATTTT. It translates to CASSRAGGSSDTQYF.

This chain joins TRBV9 and TRBJ1-5, with TRBD1 as a possible D gene (5 bases). V was trimmed by 4 bases and J by 1 base, leaving 12 bases between them. This CDR3 region has 15 residues. The V gene's germline CDR1 is SGDLS and CDR2 YYNGEE. The CDR3 protein is CASSSQGVSNQPQHF. CDR3 bases: TGTGCCAGCAGCTCCCAGGGTGTAAGCAATCAGCCCCAGCATTTT.

This chain links TRBV7-9 with TRBJ1-5, with 8 positions matching TRBD1. Germline-derived CDR1 and CDR2 are SEHNR and FQNEAQ (reference sequence). J gave up 5 bases and V 3 bases, and 9 bases lay outside the gene matches. This CDR3 region has 16 residues. The CDR3 sequence is CASSFPGQDEDQPQHF. CDR3 in DNA: TGTGCCAGCAGCTTTCCGGGACAGGACGAAGATCAGCCCCAGCATTTT.

CDR3 sequence: CASSGSGRENEQFF. The CDR3 DNA sequence: TGCGCCAGCAGCGGTAGCGGGAGGGAAAATGAGCAGTTCTTC. The J gene is TRBJ2-1, the V gene TRBV5-1; 11 nucleotides match TRBD2. Trimming removed 4 bases from V and 7 bases from J; junction bases left unmatched: 4. Germline V gene data show CDR1 as SGHRS and CDR2 as YFSETQ. CDR3 size: 14 residues.

This clone has just one count. The chain uses TRBV4-1 and TRBJ1-5; D gene ambiguous. The CDR3 has 14 residues. V gave up 0 bases and J gave up 7 bases, with 10 bases separating them. Per the germline V gene, CDR1 is MGHRA and CDR2 is YSYEKL. The CDR3 DNA reads as TGCGCCAGCAGCCAAGAGTCAGCGGAGCAGCCCCAGCATTTT. It codes for CASSQESAEQPQHF.

The J gene is TRBJ1-1, the V gene TRBV6-1; a possible D gene is TRBD1 (6 bases). The CDR3 consists of 14 residues. Germline-derived CDR1 and CDR2 are MNHNS and SASEGT. V lost 5 bases and J 3 bases, leaving 13 bases between the germline ends. CDR3 region: CASSPTGKDTEAFF. The CDR3 nucleotides read TGTGCCAGCAGTCCCACAGGGAAGGACACTGAAGCTTTCTTT.

This clone was observed once. The chain is built from TRBV2 and TRBJ2-3, with D hard to call. CDR3 size: 14 residues. In germline, CDR1 is SNHLY, CDR2 FYNNEI. The V and J ends lost 4 bases and 0 bases respectively, with 8 bases between them. The DNA for the CDR3 is TGTGCCAGCAGTGTCGCGCTTAGCACAGATACGCAGTATTTT. This sequence encodes CASSVALSTDTQYF. The variable domain in full, completed from reference TRBV2 and TRBJ2-3, reads EPEVTQTPSHQVTQMGQEVILRCVPISNHLYFYWYRQILGQKVEFLVSFYNNEISEKSEIFDDQFSVERPDGSNFTLKIRSTKLEDSAMYFCASSVALSTDTQYFGPGTRLTVL.